These T cell receptor beta chains were read from a single sample in a study of shared T cell receptors in the human thymus. Measured with immunoSEQ multiplex PCR; TCRdb has only the in-frame clones, and not every one. The data contain hundreds of thousands of clones, over 75% of them singletons. These data also featured in a second study, about human thymus T cells.

Specimen: thymocytes. These receptors came from a boy younger than two with a congenital heart defect. Both conserved end residues are part of each CDR3. D genes are given only for firm matches. The listing skips clone size in some rows; elsewhere it reads once, few, many or a size class.

TRBV27	TRBD1	TRBJ1-2	-	CASSSPTAGGRGYTF	TGTGCCAGCAGTTCGCCCACTGCAGGGGGCCGAGGCTACACCTTC
TRBV14	-	TRBJ2-2	-	CASSRDWTNTGELFF	TGTGCCAGCAGCCGGGACTGGACGAACACCGGGGAGCTGTTTTTT
TRBV7-2	TRBD1	TRBJ2-3	few	CASSSARTGGTDTQYF	TGTGCCAGCAGCTCCGCCCGGACAGGGGGGACAGATACGCAGTATTTT
TRBV11-2	TRBD2	TRBJ2-7	-	CASSPLAGANREQYF	TGTGCCAGCAGCCCCCTAGCGGGAGCGAATCGAGAGCAGTACTTC
TRBV27	-	TRBJ2-2	-	CASSLSLQGNTGELFF	TGTGCCAGCAGTTTATCCCTACAGGGTAACACCGGGGAGCTGTTTTTT
TRBV15	TRBD2	TRBJ2-1	-	CATSRRFWTSLDEQFF	TGTGCCACCAGCAGGAGATTTTGGACTAGTCTTGATGAGCAGTTCTTC
TRBV10-2	TRBD2	TRBJ2-3	-	CASSPSPLAGNTDTQYF	TGCGCCAGCAGTCCCTCTCCTTTAGCGGGCAACACAGATACGCAGTATTTT
TRBV28	TRBD1	TRBJ1-4	-	CARPDRNEKLFF	TGTGCCAGACCGGACAGGAATGAAAAACTGTTTTTT
TRBV19	-	TRBJ1-5	-	CASSGTGVNQPQHF	TGTGCCAGTAGTGGTACCGGGGTAAATCAGCCCCAGCATTTT
TRBV5-4	-	TRBJ2-1	-	CASSPLGVRNNEQFF	TGTGCCAGCAGCCCCCTCGGGGTTAGAAACAATGAGCAGTTCTTC
TRBV27	-	TRBJ2-7	-	CASSSSGGRWGEQYF	TGTGCCAGCAGCTCCTCCGGGGGGCGCTGGGGCGAGCAGTACTTC
TRBV29-1	TRBD1	TRBJ1-1	-	CSVVGDREGDTEAFF	TGCAGCGTTGTCGGGGACAGGGAGGGAGACACTGAAGCTTTCTTT
TRBV2	TRBD2	TRBJ2-3	-	CAIALVREDTDTQYF	TGTGCCATAGCCCTCGTGCGGGAGGACACAGATACGCAGTATTTT
TRBV28	TRBD2	TRBJ2-5	few	CASSFQAGGPRGQETQYF	TGTGCCAGCAGTTTTCAAGCGGGAGGGCCGCGAGGGCAAGAGACCCAGTACTTC
TRBV29-1	-	TRBJ1-3	few	CSVANGNTIYF	TGCAGCGTTGCCAATGGAAACACCATATATTTT
TRBV7-9	-	TRBJ1-2	-	CASSPDTGEPSPYGYTF	TGTGCCAGCAGTCCGGACACGGGTGAGCCTTCTCCTTATGGCTACACCTTC
TRBV7-9	TRBD1	TRBJ1-5	-	CASSVTGTVNQPQHF	TGTGCCAGCAGCGTAACCGGGACAGTCAATCAGCCCCAGCATTTT
TRBV19	TRBD2	TRBJ2-5	-	CASSAGLAGVSETQYF	TGTGCCAGTAGTGCAGGACTAGCGGGAGTTTCGGAGACCCAGTACTTC
TRBV7-8	-	TRBJ2-5	-	CASSALGRDGETQYF	TGTGCCAGCAGCGCCCTTGGGCGGGATGGGGAGACCCAGTACTTC
TRBV5-1	TRBD2	TRBJ2-2	-	CASSLELAGRSPWGTGELFF	TGCGCCAGCAGCTTGGAACTAGCGGGACGCTCCCCCTGGGGGACCGGGGAGCTGTTTTTT
TRBV7-6	TRBD2	TRBJ2-3	-	CASSLSGLAGGPEDTQYF	TGTGCCAGCAGCTTATCAGGACTAGCGGGAGGGCCGGAAGATACGCAGTATTTT
TRBV5-6	TRBD1	TRBJ1-2	-	CASSKTGGDRGYTF	TGTGCCAGCAGCAAGACAGGGGGCGACCGGGGCTACACCTTC
TRBV30	-	TRBJ2-5	-	CAWEGNFGEEETQYF	TGTGCCTGGGAAGGGAATTTTGGGGAGGAGGAGACCCAGTACTTC
TRBV7-7	TRBD1	TRBJ2-6	-	CASSPGQVRSGANVLTF	TGTGCCAGCAGCCCCGGACAGGTCCGCTCTGGGGCCAACGTCCTGACTTTC
TRBV9	-	TRBJ2-5	-	CASSVGAGQETQYF	TGTGCCAGCAGCGTAGGAGCTGGCCAAGAGACCCAGTACTTC
TRBV6-1	TRBD1	TRBJ2-7	-	CASSRKHGTGAEQYF	TGTGCCAGCAGTAGAAAGCACGGGACAGGGGCCGAGCAGTACTTC
TRBV7-7	TRBD2	TRBJ2-3	-	CASSPGLALGTDTQYF	TGTGCTAGCAGCCCAGGACTAGCGCTGGGCACAGATACGCAGTATTTT
TRBV29-1	-	TRBJ2-1	-	CSVLTGRGSYNEQFF	TGCAGCGTACTAACAGGGAGGGGATCCTACAATGAGCAGTTCTTC
TRBV7-9	-	TRBJ1-1	-	CASSLDKGSPPMNTEAFF	TGTGCCAGCAGCTTAGACAAAGGGAGCCCCCCGATGAACACTGAAGCTTTCTTT
TRBV6-6	-	TRBJ2-1	-	CASSFRDTPANEQFF	TGTGCCAGCAGTTTCAGGGACACGCCAGCAAATGAGCAGTTCTTC
TRBV15	-	TRBJ1-2	-	CATEGSYGYTF	TGTGCCACCGAGGGTTCCTATGGCTACACCTTC
TRBV5-1	-	TRBJ2-3	-	CASSLGKLVGTDTQYF	TGCGCCAGCAGCCTCGGGAAACTCGTGGGGACAGATACGCAGTATTTT
TRBV9	TRBD2	TRBJ2-5	-	CASSGYCRPGLAGGPLGETQYF	TGTGCCAGCAGCGGATACTGCAGACCGGGACTAGCGGGAGGGCCCTTGGGAGAGACCCAGTACTTC
TRBV15	-	TRBJ1-5	once	CATSREAGFEQPQHF	TGTGCCACCAGCAGAGAGGCAGGGTTCGAACAGCCCCAGCATTTT
TRBV19	-	TRBJ2-1	-	CASRTRDNEQFF	TGTGCCAGTAGGACCCGGGACAATGAGCAGTTCTTC
TRBV29-1	TRBD2	TRBJ2-1	-	CSVDASGRGAYNEQFF	TGCAGCGTTGACGCTAGCGGGAGAGGAGCCTACAATGAGCAGTTCTTC
TRBV13	TRBD1	TRBJ2-6	-	CASSLGLMVDRVPSGANVLTF	TGTGCCAGCAGCTTAGGTTTGATGGTGGACAGGGTCCCCTCTGGGGCCAACGTCCTGACTTTC
TRBV7-8	-	TRBJ1-2	once	CASSLGTEYGYTF	TGTGCCAGCAGCTTAGGGACAGAGTATGGCTACACCTTC
TRBV5-6	TRBD1	TRBJ2-7	once	CASSPRPGTGVPISYEQYF	TGTGCCAGCAGCCCGCGACCCGGGACAGGGGTACCCATCTCCTACGAGCAGTACTTC
TRBV4-1	TRBD2	TRBJ2-7	-	CASSQGGGRGRGYEQYF	TGCGCCAGCAGCCAAGGGGGTGGGCGCGGGAGGGGCTACGAGCAGTACTTC
TRBV5-4	TRBD1	TRBJ2-1	once	CASSPLPGGKYNEQFF	TGTGCCAGCAGCCCCCTGCCAGGGGGCAAGTACAATGAGCAGTTCTTC
TRBV6-5	TRBD2	TRBJ2-1	-	CASRDSGRAPNEQFF	TGTGCCAGCAGGGATAGCGGGAGGGCCCCCAATGAGCAGTTCTTC
TRBV4-3	-	TRBJ1-2	once	CASSQTLGAPCYGYTF	TGCGCCAGCAGCCAAACCCTCGGTGCCCCATGCTATGGCTACACCTTC
TRBV2	-	TRBJ1-1	-	CAPAKEHGEYTEAFF	TGTGCACCAGCAAAGGAACACGGGGAGTACACTGAAGCTTTCTTT
TRBV5-1	-	TRBJ1-5	-	CASSPTGNNQPQHF	TGCGCCAGCAGCCCAACAGGGAACAATCAGCCCCAGCATTTT
TRBV19	-	TRBJ1-5	-	CASTRRQPQHF	TGTGCCAGTACGCGGAGACAGCCCCAGCATTTT
TRBV4-1	TRBD2	TRBJ2-7	-	CASSQEDGREVYEQYF	TGCGCCAGCAGCCAAGAAGATGGGCGGGAGGTCTACGAGCAGTACTTC
TRBV5-1	TRBD2	TRBJ2-1	-	CASSHELAGVSNEQFF	TGCGCCAGCAGCCACGAACTAGCGGGGGTGTCTAATGAGCAGTTCTTC
TRBV10-3	-	TRBJ2-7	-	CAISERWRTRHYEQYF	TGTGCCATCAGTGAGCGCTGGCGGACTCGGCATTACGAGCAGTACTTC
TRBV5-1	TRBD2	TRBJ2-7	-	CASSSTLAGAYEQYF	TGCGCCAGCAGCTCAACACTAGCGGGAGCCTACGAGCAGTACTTC
TRBV19	TRBD1	TRBJ1-5	-	CASSIDRDWNQPQHF	TGTGCCAGTAGTATCGACAGGGACTGGAATCAGCCCCAGCATTTT
TRBV4-3	TRBD2	TRBJ2-1	-	CASSQEKVGTSGRGGTYNEQFF	TGCGCCAGCAGCCAAGAGAAGGTTGGGACTAGCGGGAGAGGGGGGACCTACAATGAGCAGTTCTTC
TRBV30	TRBD1	TRBJ2-7	-	CAWSVQDRGLGPVRSYEQYF	TGTGCCTGGAGTGTACAGGACAGGGGATTGGGGCCCGTACGCTCCTACGAGCAGTACTTC
TRBV4-3	-	TRBJ2-7	-	CASSQDRELYTTTQQYF	TGCGCCAGCAGCCAAGATCGCGAGCTTTACACTACGACGCAGCAGTACTTC